This TCR beta chain originates from a study of Tregs in tolerant kidney transplant recipients. Study results and caveats: Antigen-driven expansion was suggested because donor-specific Tregs expanded more than all Tregs in tolerant patients. The most relevant donor-specific Treg TCRbeta repertoire apparently came from expansion with activated donor B cells. No direct test of biological reproducibility was done here.

Some clones are missing from TCRdb's copy, which holds only in-frame ones; the method was immunoSEQ multiplex PCR. This sample's table has around 13,000 clones. The J segment lost 2 bases and the V segment lost 4 bases, leaving 10 bases of the junction unmatched. The CDR3 spans 17 residues. The germline V gene encodes CDR1 MNHEY and CDR2 SVGEGT. With respect to this clone: Antigen unknown. Sequencing ends 3 residues short of the CDR3 end; the germline J gene provides the rest.

Related graft donors supplied nonmyeloablative bone marrow transplants, and mixed chimerism was transient. The chain employs TRBV6-2 or TRBV6-3 and TRBJ2-3; 9 nucleotides match TRBD2. This receptor was identified in a human patient who received a combined kidney and bone marrow transplant. Some T cells may be the graft donor's. Sample: CD8+ T cells from blood (PBMCs), taken 6 months after the transplant. This CDR3 is CASSWERLAGDTDTQYF. The sequenced CDR3 bases are TGTGCCAGCAGTTGGGAAAGGTTAGCGGGGGACACAGATACG.